The TCR beta chain described here comes from a study of beta chain features in type 1 diabetes. About the study: Regarding age, gender and cell yields, patients proved similar to healthy donors. Examination spanned over 85,000,000 sorted cells from all samples.

Germline V gene data show CDR1 as MNHNY and CDR2 as SVGAGI (reference sequence). V dropped 2 bases and J dropped 0 bases, with 5 bases sitting between them. This CDR3 has 14 amino acids. This clone was counted only a few times. Researchers reported sorting CD4+ naive, central memory, regulatory and stem cell-like memory cells via CD45RO/CCR7/CD25/CD127/CD95/CD27. The study reverse transcribed the entire isolated RNA, so it sequenced expressed TCRB transcripts. Using immunoSEQ multiplex PCR, the repertoire was profiled, and TCRdb retains in-frame clones only, with some absent. This table has hundreds of thousands of clones, 15% to 19% appearing once.

This receptor was identified in a man aged 18 to 30 in good health. The material sequenced was naive CD4+ T cells from blood. The rearrangement links TRBV6-6 to TRBJ1-5; no firm D call. The CDR3: CASSYISSNQPQHF. The CDR3, as DNA: TGTGCCAGCAGTTACATCAGTAGCAATCAGCCCCAGCATTTT.